Following are 14 T cell receptor beta chains from one sample sequenced in a study of Ad26.COV2.S vaccination and SARS-CoV-2 variants. Profiled with immunoSEQ multiplex PCR; TCRdb holds only in-frame clones, not every one. The table lists about 350,000 clones, about 85% of them singletons. Indicated treatment: around 19 received Ad26.COV2.S at low or high dose, single or two shots; about 5 received placebo; per-sample allocation not given. The investigators took samples on day 63 after the first vaccine or placebo injection. The sample was peripheral blood, taken in a trial of Ad26.COV2.S vaccine versus placebo. The origin of the receptors is a person aged 18-60 years who received the Ad26.COV2.S COVID-19 vaccine or a placebo.

V usage is TRBV9 and J usage is TRBJ2-5, with D possibly being TRBD1 or TRBD2 (5 bases each). The CDR3 spans 14 residues. Germline values: CDR1 SGDLS, CDR2 YYNGEE. Trimming took off 0 bases at V and 2 bases at J, with 8 bases between the two ends. The CDR3: CASSVDWGQETQYF. Here the CDR3 DNA reads TGTGCCAGCAGCGTAGATTGGGGGCAAGAGACCCAGTACTTC.

The count of this clone is one. The chain uses TRBV5-1 and TRBJ2-7; 9 nucleotides agree with TRBD2. CDR1 SGHRS and CDR2 YFSETQ come from the germline V gene. The CDR3 sequence is 16 residues long. J lost 6 bases, V lost 3 bases, and 13 bases had no gene match. The CDR3 sequence is CASSSETLAGVVEQYF. The CDR3 region has the DNA TGCGCCAGCAGCTCTGAAACCTTAGCGGGGGTGGTCGAGCAGTACTTC.

The chain has TRBV2 and TRBJ2-2, with D perhaps given as TRBD1 or TRBD2 (5 bases each). V dropped 4 bases and J dropped 4 bases, with 10 bases sitting between them. Germline CDR1 is SNHLY and CDR2 is FYNNEI. The CDR3 is 14 residues long. The CDR3 region has the DNA TGTGCCAGCAGTGGGGGGTCGGGCACCGGGGAGCTGTTTTTT. It codes for CASSGGSGTGELFF.

About this clone: The sample has other DNA sequences that encode this CDR3 too. The genes are TRBV9 and TRBJ2-7; D is perhaps TRBD2 (5 bases). Trimming removed 0 bases at V and 1 base at J, with 5 bases between. The V gene's germline CDR1 is SGDLS and CDR2 YYNGEE. The CDR3 spans 13 residues. For the CDR3, the DNA is TGTGCCAGCAGCGTAGGGACTTCCTACGAGCAGTACTTC. The encoded protein is CASSVGTSYEQYF.

This clone was seen only once. V usage is TRBV7-9 and J usage is TRBJ1-2; no firm D call. The CDR3 covers 17 residues. V lost 4 bases to trimming and J lost 2 bases, with 20 bases between them. CDR1 and CDR2 from the germline V gene are SEHNR and FQNEAQ (reference sequence). CDR3 bases: TGTGCCAGCAGCTCACACAATCGGTGGACGGAGAACTATGGCTACACCTTC. Its protein product is CASSSHNRWTENYGYTF.

The rearrangement uses TRBV7-8 and TRBJ2-5, with a possible D match to TRBD1 (6 bases). With 9 bases removed from V and 5 bases from J, the gap between germline ends came to 22 bases. CDR3 length: 15 amino acids. Germline CDR1 and CDR2: SGHVS and FQNEAQ. The CDR3: CASTLRAGEWETQYF. The CDR3 DNA reads as TGTGCCAGTACTCTACGGGCAGGGGAGTGGGAGACCCAGTACTTC.

The rearrangement links TRBV28 to TRBJ1-4; D remains ambiguous. CDR1 is MDHEN, CDR2 SYDVKM, per germline. The V and J ends lost 11 bases and 7 bases respectively, with 11 bases between them. The CDR3 is 11 residues long. The CDR3 coding sequence is TGTGCCGCAGACGGCTGTGAAAAACTGTTTTTT. It specifies CAADGCEKLFF.

The chain recombines TRBV30 with TRBJ1-4; possible D gene TRBD1, 6 bases. This CDR3 has 18 amino acids. V gave up 3 bases and J gave up 5 bases, with 25 bases separating them. Germline loops: CDR1 GTSNPN, CDR2 SVGIG (reference sequence). CDR3 region: CAWSWGTFGGKMNEKLFF. CDR3 nucleotides: TGTGCCTGGAGCTGGGGGACATTCGGAGGAAAGATGAATGAAAAACTGTTTTTT.

The chain combines TRBV27 with TRBJ2-6; D is ambiguous. CDR1 is MNHEY and CDR2 is SMNVEV in the germline V gene (reference sequence). V was shortened by 2 bases and J by 1 base, with 3 bases between the two germline ends. The CDR3 totals 14 residues. The CDR3 DNA reads as TGTGCCAGCAGTTTACGGTCTGGGGCCAACGTCCTGACTTTC. The encoded protein is CASSLRSGANVLTF.

This chain connects TRBV9 to TRBJ2-6; 8 bases agree with TRBD1. Germline V gene lookup returns CDR1 SGDLS and CDR2 YYNGEE. This CDR3 contains 19 residues. The V gene end was trimmed by 3 bases and the J gene end by 2 bases; junction bases not matched to a gene: 13. DNA of the CDR3: TGTGCCAGCAGCGACCCGCCGGGACAGGCGTTGCCTGGGGCCAACGTCCTGACTTTC. This sequence encodes CASSDPPGQALPGANVLTF. Using reference TRBV9 and TRBJ2-6 for the parts outside the CDR3, the full variable domain is DSGVTQTPKHLITATGQRVTLRCSPRSGDLSVYWYQQSLDQGLQFLIQYYNGEERAKGNILERFSAQQFPDLHSELNLSSLELGDSALYFCASSDPPGQALPGANVLTFGAGSRLTVL.

The chain carries TRBV10-1 and TRBJ2-3; D might be TRBD1 (5 bases). Germline V gene sequence: CDR1 WNHNN, CDR2 SYGVQD (reference sequence). Trimming took off 0 bases at V and 2 bases at J, with 12 bases between the two ends. This CDR3 is 16 amino acids long. The CDR3 here is CASSESNRPTTDTQYF. DNA of the CDR3: TGCGCCAGCAGTGAGTCAAACAGGCCCACCACAGATACGCAGTATTTT.

This sequence joins TRBV13 and TRBJ1-4; 7 nucleotides match TRBD1. J was trimmed by 8 bases and V by 0 bases; bases with no gene match: 6. There are 15 residues in the CDR3. Germline-derived CDR1 and CDR2 are PRHDT and FYEKMQ (reference sequence). The DNA for the CDR3 is TGTGCCAGCAGCTTAGGCGACAGGGCCACCGAAAAACTGTTTTTT. Protein: CASSLGDRATEKLFF. The variable domain in full, with the rest retrieved from reference TRBV13 and TRBJ1-4, is AAGVIQSPRHLIKEKRETATLKCYPIPRHDTVYWYQQGPGQDPQFLISFYEKMQSDKGSIPDRFSAQQFSDYHSELNMSSLELGDSALYFCASSLGDRATEKLFFGSGTQLSVL.

The rearrangement joins TRBV6-5 to TRBJ2-7, with 9 bases matching TRBD2. The CDR3 runs 15 residues. The V gene's germline CDR1 is MNHEY and CDR2 SVGAGI. Trimming cost V 1 base and J 2 bases; bases outside gene matches: 3. The CDR3 loop reads CASSYWAGGTYEQYF. The DNA for the CDR3 is TGTGCCAGCAGTTACTGGGCGGGAGGGACCTACGAGCAGTACTTC.

The V and J genes are TRBV27 and TRBJ2-1; 7 positions match TRBD1. Trimming cost V 6 bases and J 6 bases; bases outside gene matches: 8. This CDR3 region has 14 residues. Germline CDR1 reads MNHEY; CDR2 reads SMNVEV (reference sequence). This chain's CDR3 is CASSRQGRFNEQFF. CDR3 in DNA: TGTGCCAGCAGCCGACAGGGCCGGTTCAATGAGCAGTTCTTC.